These T cell receptor beta chains were read from a single sample in a study of blood T cells in healthy people across ages. TCRdb reprocessed the 5' RACE reads with MiXCR, giving one entry per CDR3 protein. The sample lists about 830,000 distinct CDR3 sequences; about 62% were seen once. The sample taken for sequencing was blood. Source of these receptors: a man aged 25 to 40 in good health. The CDR3 runs from the conserved cysteine through the conserved F or W. D genes are given only for firm matches. Expanded clones are given a class, and other clones once, few, many or no size at all.

TRBV3-1	NA	NA	TRBJ2-7	TGTGCCAGCAGCCAAGCCCCCCAGGGGGGCACCTACGAGCAGTACTTC	CASSQAPQGGTYEQYF
TRBV3-1	NA	NA	TRBJ1-2	TGTGCCAGCAGCCAAGTTATCCGTCGGAAAGGGAACTATGGCTACACCTTC	CASSQVIRRKGNYGYTF
TRBV6-2/TRBV6-3	NA	few	TRBJ2-2	TGTGCCAGCCGACGAACCGGGGAGCTGTTTTTT	CASRRTGELFF
TRBV11-3	TRBD1	NA	TRBJ2-1	TGTGCCAGCAGCCAGGGGGTGCTCAATGAGCAGTTCTTC	CASSQGVLNEQFF
TRBV10-3	NA	NA	TRBJ1-2	TGTGCCATCGGATCCCCCGCGGACTATGGCTACACCTTC	CAIGSPADYGYTF
TRBV14	NA	NA	TRBJ2-1	TGTGCCAGCAGCCAAGAAAGGGGGGCACTCAACAATGAGCAGTTCTTC	CASSQERGALNNEQFF
TRBV20-1	TRBD2	NA	TRBJ2-1	TGCAGTGCTTTAGCGGGGGGGCAGTCCTACAATGAGCAGTTCTTC	CSALAGGQSYNEQFF
TRBV12-3/TRBV12-4	TRBD2	few	TRBJ2-1	TGTGCCAGCAGTTACGCTTCTAGCGGGGGCTCCTACAATGAGCAGTTCTTC	CASSYASSGGSYNEQFF
TRBV10-3	NA	NA	TRBJ2-5	TGTGCCACAACAAGCGGCGCGTCCGAAGAGACCCAGTACTTC	CATTSGASEETQYF
TRBV5-1	NA	NA	TRBJ2-6	TGCGCCAGCAGCTCCACGATCCCCTCTGGAGCCAACGTCCTGACTTTC	CASSSTIPSGANVLTF
TRBV25-1	NA	NA	TRBJ1-1	TGTGCCAGCCGCACACCCACTGAAGCTTTCTTT	CASRTPTEAFF
TRBV4-2	NA	NA	TRBJ1-3	TGTGCCAGCAGCCAAGCCTATCAGGGCTCTGGAAACACCATATATTTT	CASSQAYQGSGNTIYF
TRBV7-9	TRBD1	few	TRBJ2-3	TGTGCCAGCAGCTCCGGACAGGGAGCCACAGATACGCAGTATTTT	CASSSGQGATDTQYF
TRBV7-2	NA	NA	TRBJ2-3	TGTGCCAGCAGCTTGGACCGTGGAACGCAGTATTTT	CASSLDRGTQYF
TRBV20-1	NA	NA	TRBJ2-5	TGCAGTGCTAGCCCAGACCAAGAGACCCAGTACTTC	CSASPDQETQYF
TRBV7-8	NA	NA	TRBJ2-5	TGTGCCAGCAGCCCCACTAGAGAACGAGAGACCCAGTACTTC	CASSPTRERETQYF
TRBV24-1	NA	NA	TRBJ2-5	TGTGCCACCAGTGACCCATCTGGGGGTCAAGAGACCCAGTACTTC	CATSDPSGGQETQYF
TRBV5-1	TRBD2	few	TRBJ2-3	TGCGCCAGCAGCTTCGGGGGGGCCCCCACCGATACGCAGTATTTT	CASSFGGAPTDTQYF
TRBV11-1	TRBD1	NA	TRBJ2-7	TGTGCCAGCAGCCCAGGGGGACATCTCTCCTACGAGCAGTACTTC	CASSPGGHLSYEQYF
TRBV10-3	NA	NA	TRBJ2-3	TGTGCCATCGGGCCAGATACGCAGTATTTT	CAIGPDTQYF
TRBV20-1	NA	NA	TRBJ2-4	TGCAGTGCATACCAGCCGGGTCTACCCAAAAACATTCAGTACTTC	CSAYQPGLPKNIQYF
TRBV7-2	NA	NA	TRBJ1-6	TGTGCCAGCAGCTTACAACCAGGGTCCTCACCCCTCCACTTT	CASSLQPGSSPLHF
TRBV20-1	TRBD1	NA	TRBJ1-5	TGCAGTACCCACAGGGGGTTGGCCCAGCCCCAGCATTTT	CSTHRGLAQPQHF
TRBV10-3	NA	NA	TRBJ1-6	TGTGCCATCATGGCGGGCGGGAGGAATAATTCACCCCTCCACTTT	CAIMAGGRNNSPLHF